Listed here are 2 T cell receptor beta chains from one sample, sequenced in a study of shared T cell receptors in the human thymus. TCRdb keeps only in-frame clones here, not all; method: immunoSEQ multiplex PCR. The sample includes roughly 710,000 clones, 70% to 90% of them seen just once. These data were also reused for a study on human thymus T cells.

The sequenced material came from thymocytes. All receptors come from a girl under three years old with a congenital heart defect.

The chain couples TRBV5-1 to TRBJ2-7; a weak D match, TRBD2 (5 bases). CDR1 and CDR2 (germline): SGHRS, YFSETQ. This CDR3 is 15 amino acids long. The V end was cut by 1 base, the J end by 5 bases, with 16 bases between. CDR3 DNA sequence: TGCGCCAGCAGCTTGCGCTTGCCGGGGAAGCACGAGCAGTACTTC. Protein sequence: CASSLRLPGKHEQYF.

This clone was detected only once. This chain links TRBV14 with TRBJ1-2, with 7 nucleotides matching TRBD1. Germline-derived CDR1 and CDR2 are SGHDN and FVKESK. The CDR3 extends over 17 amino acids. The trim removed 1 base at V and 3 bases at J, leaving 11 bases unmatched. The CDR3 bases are TGTGCCAGCAGCCAAGTGAACTCGACCGGGACAGACTATGGCTACACCTTC. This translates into CASSQVNSTGTDYGYTF.